Listed below are T cell receptor beta chains from one sample, sequenced in a study of blood T cell repertoires in COVID-19. Assay: immunoSEQ multiplex PCR; the TCRdb copy retains only in-frame clones and omits some. The table includes 200,000 to 250,000 clones, 75% to 90% detected once. Sequenced input: PBMCs or T cells enriched from blood (not recorded which). These receptors all come from a middle-aged woman with acute COVID-19. The conserved cysteine and the conserved F or W are not part of the CDR3 here. Each record gives: V gene, CDR3 protein.

V gene: TRBV27
CDR3 protein: ASSRRTGGPNEKLF

V gene: TRBV7-9
CDR3 protein: ASSHLSGGVADTQY

V gene: TRBV12-3/TRBV12-4
CDR3 protein: ASRGRGGELF

V gene: TRBV6-6
CDR3 protein: ASSRGAYEQY

V gene: TRBV29-1
CDR3 protein: SVEDGDRSYEQY

V gene: TRBV7-9
CDR3 protein: ASSFGPALNEKLF

V gene: TRBV6-5
CDR3 protein: ASSRELNTEAF

V gene: TRBV7-2
CDR3 protein: ASSLAASGYNEQF

V gene: TRBV11-1
CDR3 protein: ASSLAPVNEQF

V gene: TRBV24-1
CDR3 protein: ATSDSGTGSFYGYT

V gene: TRBV27
CDR3 protein: ASSLLAVYNEQF

V gene: TRBV29-1
CDR3 protein: SAPGLAGYNEQF

V gene: TRBV19
CDR3 protein: ATRSRGGATNEKLF

V gene: TRBV11-2
CDR3 protein: ASSYRSYEQY

V gene: TRBV11-3
CDR3 protein: ASSLGQTYNEQF

V gene: TRBV2
CDR3 protein: ASSPERGQPLH